The 30 T cell receptor beta chains given below trace back to one sample, sequenced in a study of CD8 T cells in ankylosing spondylitis. TCRdb re-derived calls from the 5' RACE reads in MiXCR, one entry per CDR3 protein. The table has 500,000 to 650,000 distinct CDR3 sequences, about 5.7% seen once. Their antigens are not known. Study observations and caveats: A motif of eight or nine highly homologous TCR beta variants was seen as apparently characteristic of ankylosing spondylitis blood.

The sequenced sample was blood, either unsorted or a sorted T cell fraction (not recorded which). All receptors derive from a male donor with ankylosing spondylitis.

This clonotype showed up many times. The chain has TRBV4-1 and TRBJ2-7; 9 nucleotides line up with TRBD1. The CDR3 has 14 residues. J was trimmed by 6 bases and V by 6 bases; bases with no gene match: 9. Germline CDR1 and CDR2: MGHRA and YSYEKL. CDR3 amino acids: CASRSGTGFGEQYF. As DNA, the CDR3 is TGCGCCAGCAGATCCGGGACAGGGTTTGGCGAGCAGTACTTC.

At least ten counts were recorded for this clonotype. The V gene is TRBV6-2 or TRBV6-3, the J gene TRBJ1-1; D remains unclear. The V gene's germline CDR1 is MNHEY and CDR2 SVGEGT. The CDR3 is made up of 14 amino acids. V lost 0 bases and J 0 bases, leaving 5 bases between the germline ends. The CDR3 loop is CASSYSGMNTEAFF. Written as DNA, the CDR3 is TGTGCCAGCAGTTACTCGGGGATGAACACTGAAGCTTTCTTT.

This clonotype showed up many times. The V and J genes are TRBV5-1 and TRBJ1-1; 10 bases map to TRBD1. Germline assignment: CDR1 SGHRS and CDR2 YFSETQ. J lost 2 bases, V lost 5 bases, and 6 bases had no gene match. The length of the CDR3 is 15 residues. In DNA form, the CDR3 reads TGCGCCAGCAGTCGACAGGGGGCCCAAAACACTGAAGCTTTCTTT. It codes for CASSRQGAQNTEAFF.

Note on this clonotype: Mismatch with germline at one junction end may stem from a read error. V is TRBV28 and J is TRBJ1-1; 8 nucleotides match TRBD1. This CDR3 is 15 amino acids long. The germline V gene encodes CDR1 MDHEN and CDR2 SYDVKM. The CDR3 loop reads CASSFGQGRNTESFF. CDR3 sequence (DNA): TGTGCCAGCAGCTTCGGACAGGGCCGTAACACTGAATCTTTCTTT.

This clonotype was seen more than once but under ten times. The chain recombines TRBV5-1 with TRBJ2-1, with TRBD2 identical over 8 bases. This CDR3 comprises 15 residues. The ends lost 0 bases at V and 7 bases at J; junction bases unmatched: 6. Germline assignment: CDR1 SGHRS and CDR2 YFSETQ. The CDR3 coding sequence is TGCGCCAGCAGCTTGGCAACGGGAGGGCTGAATGAGCAGTTCTTC. Amino acids: CASSLATGGLNEQFF.

In its sample, this clonotype was seen many times. This chain connects TRBV29-1 to TRBJ2-7; D gene ambiguous. V was cut by 4 bases and J by 5 bases, with 12 bases left in between. Per germline, CDR1 SQVTM and CDR2 ANQGSEA. This CDR3 has 12 amino acids. Here the CDR3 reads CSVAVVGNEQYF. DNA for the CDR3: TGCAGCGTTGCCGTAGTAGGAAACGAGCAGTACTTC.

The chain joins TRBV11-2 to TRBJ2-5; D unresolved. The V end was cut by 2 bases, the J end by 4 bases, with 11 bases between. CDR1 is SGHAT and CDR2 is FQNNGV in the germline V gene. This CDR3 has 14 amino acids. The CDR3, as DNA: TGTGCCAGCAGCTTAATGATCCGCTCAGAGACCCAGTACTTC. This encodes CASSLMIRSETQYF. The whole variable domain, remainder taken from reference TRBV11-2 and TRBJ2-5, is EAGVAQSPRYKIIEKRQSVAFWCNPISGHATLYWYQQILGQGPKLLIQFQNNGVVDDSQLPKDRFSAERLKGVDSTLKIQPAKLEDSAVYLCASSLMIRSETQYFGPGTRLLVL.

The chain has TRBV7-2 and TRBJ2-5; 9 bases match TRBD1. V lost 5 bases and J lost 9; bases outside the gene matches: 10. CDR1 and CDR2 (germline): SGHTA, FQGNSA. The CDR3 consists of 14 residues. In nucleotides, the CDR3 is TGTGCCAGCAGCCCGACGACAGGGGGGGGTGCCCAGTACTTC. Its protein is CASSPTTGGGAQYF. Full variable domain (rest looked up from reference TRBV7-2 and TRBJ2-5): GAGVSQSPSNKVTEKGKDVELRCDPISGHTALYWYRQSLGQGLEFLIYFQGNSAPDKSGLPSDRFSAERTGGSVSTLTIQRTQQEDSAVYLCASSPTTGGGAQYFGPGTRLLVL.

This clonotype was counted many times. The CDR3 DNA reads as TGCAGCGTCCGACTTGGGACAGCCTACTACGAGCAGTACTTC. Its protein is CSVRLGTAYYEQYF. The J gene is TRBJ2-7, the V gene TRBV29-1, with TRBD1 matching 7 bases. J was trimmed by 3 bases and V by 6 bases; bases with no gene match: 11. CDR3 length: 14 residues. The germline CDR1 and CDR2 sequences are SQVTM and ANQGSEA.

At least ten counts were recorded for this clonotype. The chain joins TRBV16 to TRBJ1-6; 9 nucleotides agree with TRBD1. Germline assignment: CDR1 KGHSY and CDR2 FQNENV. The J segment lost 7 bases and the V segment lost 1 base, leaving 5 bases of the junction unmatched. This CDR3 comprises 16 residues. The CDR3 coding sequence is TGTGCCAGCAGCCAATGGACAGGGGTTTGGAATTCACCCCTCCACTTT. Protein sequence: CASSQWTGVWNSPLHF.

The gene calls are TRBV11-2 and TRBJ2-2, with D perhaps TRBD1 or TRBD2 (5 bases each). The CDR3 totals 14 residues. V gave up 5 bases and J gave up 4 bases, with 11 bases separating them. The V gene's germline CDR1 is SGHAT and CDR2 FQNNGV. CDR3 in amino acids: CASSRDRLTGELFF. As DNA, the CDR3 is TGTGCCAGCAGCCGGGACCGCCTCACCGGGGAGCTGTTTTTT.

This clonotype was seen repeatedly, ten times or more. This chain uses TRBV10-3 with TRBJ2-3; a weak D match, TRBD2 (6 bases). CDR1 is ENHRY and CDR2 is SYGVKD in the germline V gene. This CDR3 is 15 amino acids long. Between the trimmed V and J ends, which lost 2 bases and 3 bases, there was a span of 12 bases. The CDR3 region has the DNA TGTGCCATCAGTGAGCGCGGGGAAAGAACAGATACGCAGTATTTT. Encoded protein: CAISERGERTDTQYF.

This clonotype was seen ten or more times. J is TRBJ1-6 and V is TRBV20-1, with 8 bases fitting TRBD1. The CDR3 is made up of 14 amino acids. Losses at the gene ends were 5 bases for V and 9 bases for J; bases not matched to a gene: 9. The germline V gene has CDR1 DFQATT and CDR2 SNEGSKA (reference sequence). The CDR3 loop is CSAADRVAGSPLHF. The CDR3 DNA sequence: TGCAGTGCTGCGGACAGGGTGGCGGGTTCACCCCTCCACTTT.

There are many counts of this clonotype. The rearrangement links TRBV28 to TRBJ1-1; D unresolved. Germline V gene data show CDR1 as MDHEN and CDR2 as SYDVKM. V lost 2 bases and J lost 7, with 14 bases in between. The CDR3 has 14 residues. The DNA of the CDR3 is TGTGCCAGCAGTTTACGTGCCACCCTTGATGAAGCTTTCTTT. It codes for CASSLRATLDEAFF.

This clonotype has a count of ten or more. This chain connects TRBV7-8 to TRBJ2-7, with TRBD1 identical over 8 bases. V shed 6 bases and J 5 bases; nucleotides not matched to a gene: 9. Germline CDR1 SGHVS, CDR2 FQNEAQ. The CDR3 length is 14 residues. The chain's CDR3 is CASSSRGRGDEQYF. DNA for the CDR3: TGTGCCAGCAGTTCCAGGGGGCGCGGGGACGAGCAGTACTTC.

This clonotype was found a few times. This chain uses TRBV4-3 with TRBJ2-5; 7 nucleotides match TRBD2. Germline CDR1 and CDR2: LGHNA and YSLEER. The CDR3 covers 19 residues. With 4 bases clipped from V and 5 bases from J, the junction kept 22 bases outside the gene matches. The CDR3 bases are TGCGCCAGCAGCCCGCCAAATTCCAGGGCAGGCGGGGGAATGGAGACCCAGTACTTC. It specifies CASSPPNSRAGGGMETQYF.

This clonotype was observed a few times. The CDR3 region is CATRASGRLEEQYF. In nucleotides, the CDR3 is TGTGCCACCAGAGCTAGCGGGAGATTGGAGGAGCAGTACTTC. The chain employs TRBV10-3 and TRBJ2-7, with 10 nucleotides matching TRBD2. The CDR3 runs to 14 residues. The V and J ends lost 10 bases and 7 bases, in that order; junction bases with no gene match: 13. Germline V gene lookup returns CDR1 ENHRY and CDR2 SYGVKD.

This clonotype was counted at least ten times. The rearrangement uses TRBV7-9 and TRBJ2-3, with D possibly being TRBD2 (6 bases). CDR1 is SEHNR, CDR2 FQNEAQ, per germline (reference sequence). V lost 8 bases and J 0 bases, leaving 15 bases between the germline ends. The CDR3 is made up of 15 amino acids. DNA for the CDR3: TGTGCCAGCGGACGGGCCCGGGAGAGCACAGATACGCAGTATTTT. It is translated as CASGRARESTDTQYF.

This clonotype was detected many times. The chain employs TRBV6-1 and TRBJ2-7; no definite D call. This CDR3 has 14 amino acids. V dropped 4 bases and J dropped 0 bases, with 10 bases sitting between them. The germline V gene has CDR1 MNHNS and CDR2 SASEGT. CDR3 DNA: TGTGCCAGCAGTGCAGACGTATCCTCCTACGAGCAGTACTTC. Its protein product is CASSADVSSYEQYF.

This clonotype came up many times. The V and J genes are TRBV27 and TRBJ2-3; D gene unclear. In germline, CDR1 is MNHEY, CDR2 SMNVEV (reference sequence). V lost 4 bases to trimming and J lost 6 bases, with 8 bases between them. This CDR3 is 12 amino acids long. The CDR3: CASSSTLDTQYF. CDR3 sequence (DNA): TGTGCCAGCAGTTCGACTCTGGATACGCAGTATTTT.

This clonotype was detected a few times. V usage is TRBV25-1 and J usage is TRBJ2-7; 11 bases are a match to TRBD2. The germline V gene has CDR1 MGHDK and CDR2 SYGVNS. The CDR3 is made up of 14 amino acids. V was pared by 9 bases and J by 4 bases, with 8 bases of the junction left unmatched. CDR3 in DNA: TGTGCCAGTGAAATAGCGGGGGGGTTATACGAGCAGTACTTC. Translated, it gives CASEIAGGLYEQYF.

This clonotype was seen many times. The chain combines TRBV6-5 with TRBJ2-7; possible D gene TRBD1, 5 bases. V lost 0 bases and J 0 bases, leaving 6 bases between the germline ends. The V gene's germline CDR1 is MNHEY and CDR2 SVGAGI. CDR3 length equals 14 residues. The CDR3 sequence: CASSYSGASYEQYF. In DNA form, the CDR3 reads TGTGCCAGCAGTTACTCAGGGGCCTCCTACGAGCAGTACTTC.

Only a few counts were recorded for this clonotype. The genes are TRBV3-1 and TRBJ1-2, with 7 bases fitting TRBD1. Trimming cost V 1 base and J 2 bases; bases outside gene matches: 1. The CDR3 has 14 residues. The germline V gene has CDR1 LGHDT and CDR2 YNNKEL (reference sequence). As DNA, the CDR3 is TGTGCCAGCAGCCAAGCGGACAGGAACTATGGCTACACCTTC. Its translation: CASSQADRNYGYTF.

The table lists this clonotype with many counts. This chain joins TRBV9 and TRBJ2-3, with TRBD2 identical over 10 bases. The germline gives CDR1 SGDLS, CDR2 YYNGEE. Trimming at V came to 0 bases and at J to 5 bases, leaving 6 bases not matched to a gene. The CDR3 is 16 residues long. The CDR3 nucleotides are TGTGCCAGCAGCGTAGAAGCGGGGGGGATAGGAGATACGCAGTATTTT. It specifies CASSVEAGGIGDTQYF.

This clonotype showed up many times. The chain combines TRBV20-1 with TRBJ2-5; TRBD2 agrees at 7 bases. The CDR3 runs to 13 residues. Germline V gene lookup returns CDR1 DFQATT and CDR2 SNEGSKA (reference sequence). V trimming: 2 bases; J trimming: 2 bases; junction bases outside the gene matches: 2. The CDR3 DNA reads TGCAGTGCTAGACTAGCGGTTCAAGAGACCCAGTACTTC. Translation: CSARLAVQETQYF.

This clonotype was seen repeatedly, ten times or more. This chain uses TRBV24-1 with TRBJ2-3, with 14 nucleotides matching TRBD2. With 5 bases clipped from V and 2 bases from J, the junction kept 8 bases outside the gene matches. In germline, CDR1 is KGHDR, CDR2 SFDVKD. This CDR3 is built from 18 residues. The CDR3 DNA follows: TGTGCCACCAGTGCCCTCGGGGGACTAGCGGGAGACACAGATACGCAGTATTTT. Amino acids: CATSALGGLAGDTDTQYF.

This clonotype was counted ten times or more. The chain uses TRBV20-1 and TRBJ1-2; TRBD1 matches at 8 bases. The CDR3 contains 14 residues. Germline trimming cut 2 bases from V and 5 bases from J; bases unmatched to any gene: 7. Per germline, CDR1 DFQATT and CDR2 SNEGSKA (reference sequence). CDR3: CSARPGQGEYGYTF. The CDR3 nucleotides read TGCAGTGCTAGACCAGGACAGGGTGAATATGGCTACACCTTC.

This clonotype showed up just a few times. The chain employs TRBV12-3 or TRBV12-4 and TRBJ1-1, with D hard to call. The CDR3 consists of 12 residues. V gave up 2 bases and J gave up 11 bases, with 12 bases separating them. Here the CDR3 reads CASSLHGQVAFF. The CDR3 region has the DNA TGTGCCAGCAGTTTACATGGCCAGGTGGCTTTCTTT.

This clonotype was recorded many times. The chain combines TRBV11-2 with TRBJ1-1; D not certain. The CDR3 runs to 14 residues. Trimming took 0 bases from V and 5 from J, leaving 10 bases between them. CDR1 and CDR2 (germline): SGHAT, FQNNGV. This CDR3 is CASSLDPVGTEAFF. The CDR3 DNA is TGTGCCAGCAGCTTAGACCCAGTGGGTACTGAAGCTTTCTTT.

This clonotype showed up many times. V is TRBV20-1 and J is TRBJ1-4; D possibly corresponds to TRBD1 (6 bases). Trimming pared 0 bases from V and 7 bases from J, leaving 15 bases between. The CDR3 contains 15 residues. The V gene's germline CDR1 is DFQATT and CDR2 SNEGSKA (reference sequence). CDR3 region: CSARDYRGGTEKLFF. CDR3 nucleotide sequence: TGCAGTGCTAGAGATTATAGGGGGGGAACTGAAAAACTGTTTTTT.